Listed below are T cell receptor beta chains from one sample, sequenced in a study of siplizumab effects on memory and regulatory T cells. Sequencing was performed with immunoSEQ multiplex PCR; in TCRdb, only in-frame clones are kept and a portion is missing. The sample has about 91,000 clones; around 97% are singletons. Sequencing was carried out using naive CD4+ T cells sorted from blood. The receptors stem from a human donor in good health. Both conserved end residues are part of each CDR3. D genes are given only for firm matches. The listing skips clone size in some rows; elsewhere it reads once, few, many or a size class.

size,length,J,D,V,DNA,CDR3
-,11,TRBJ2-1,-,TRBV20-1,TGCAGTGCTGGGGATCTCGGTGAGCAGTTCTTC,CSAGDLGEQFF
-,11,TRBJ1-4,-,TRBV6-5,TGTGCCAGCACTTCGGGGGGAAAACTGTTTTTT,CASTSGGKLFF
-,12,TRBJ2-5,-,TRBV2,TGTGCCAGCTCCCGGGCGAAAGAGACCCAGTACTTC,CASSRAKETQYF
-,12,TRBJ1-1,TRBD1,TRBV5-6,TGTGCCAGCCTCAGGGGGTTCGGTGAAGCTTTCTTT,CASLRGFGEAFF
-,10,TRBJ2-7,-,TRBV20-1,TGCAGTGCTAGTAGTCGCGAGCAGTACTTC,CSASSREQYF
-,14,TRBJ2-7,-,TRBV28,TGTGCCAGCACCCGAGGAAGGGGGGCCTACGAGCAGTACTTC,CASTRGRGAYEQYF
-,11,TRBJ2-7,-,TRBV10-2,TGCGCCAGCAGTGAGTCTGGCGAGCAGTACTTC,CASSESGEQYF
-,14,TRBJ1-5,-,TRBV6-5,TGTGCCAGCAGCCCCCAGAGGGGACATCAGCCCCAGCATTTT,CASSPQRGHQPQHF
-,14,TRBJ1-2,TRBD1,TRBV27,TGTGCCAGCAGAATGGGACAGGGTGCTCGTGGCTACACCTTC,CASRMGQGARGYTF
-,14,TRBJ2-3,-,TRBV15,TGTGCCACCAGCAGAGCCATACAGCCAGATACGCAGTATTTT,CATSRAIQPDTQYF
-,13,TRBJ2-2,-,TRBV18,TGTGCCAGCTCAGGTGGAACGTCAGGGGAGCTGTTTTTT,CASSGGTSGELFF
-,12,TRBJ1-4,-,TRBV28,TGTGCCAGTACACCCAGAGGTGAAAAACTGTTTTTT,CASTPRGEKLFF
-,13,TRBJ1-1,-,TRBV10-3,TGTGCCATCAGGGTACAGGGGAACACTGAAGCTTTCTTT,CAIRVQGNTEAFF
-,14,TRBJ2-5,-,TRBV7-9,TGTGCCAGCAGCTTAGGGACTTCTCAAGAGACCCAGTACTTC,CASSLGTSQETQYF
-,13,TRBJ1-5,-,TRBV6-1,TGTGCCAGCAGAGGACTGGATTATCAGCCCCAGCATTTT,CASRGLDYQPQHF
-,16,TRBJ1-3,-,TRBV18,TGTGCCAGCTCACAAGTACCGGAACGTTCTGGAAACACCATATATTTT,CASSQVPERSGNTIYF
-,18,TRBJ2-1,TRBD2,TRBV4-1,TGCGCCAGCAGCCAGCCACGGGGACTAGCGGGGTCATACAATGAGCAGTTCTTC,CASSQPRGLAGSYNEQFF
-,14,TRBJ2-2,TRBD1,TRBV6-5,TGTGCCAGCAGTTACGGACAGGGGGCCGGGGAGCTGTTTTTT,CASSYGQGAGELFF
-,13,TRBJ2-1,TRBD2,TRBV5-1,TGCGCCAGCAGCTTGGGGACTAGAGATGAGCAGTTCTTC,CASSLGTRDEQFF
-,15,TRBJ2-3,-,TRBV5-4,TGTGCCAGCTGTGAAACTGGGAGGTTTGGAGATACGCAGTATTTT,CASCETGRFGDTQYF
-,15,TRBJ2-3,-,TRBV6-1,TGTGCCAGCGGAAGTAGACAGCACTTCACAGATACGCAGTATTTT,CASGSRQHFTDTQYF
-,13,TRBJ1-1,-,TRBV7-2,TGTGCCAGCTCCGGGACCCCTGGGACTGAAGCTTTCTTT,CASSGTPGTEAFF
-,18,TRBJ2-3,-,TRBV2,TGTGCCAGCAGTGAAGCTCTCTTGCTGGGGGGGCCGACAGATACGCAGTATTTT,CASSEALLLGGPTDTQYF
-,14,TRBJ1-2,TRBD1,TRBV6-5,TGTGCCAGCAGTTACTCTGGCAGGGGGCTCGGCTACACCTTC,CASSYSGRGLGYTF
-,15,TRBJ1-2,TRBD1,TRBV5-1,TGCGCCAGCAGCCGAGGGACAGGAGAGGGCTATGGCTACACCTTC,CASSRGTGEGYGYTF
-,11,TRBJ2-1,-,TRBV6-5,TGTGCCAGCAGTTACCGGGGCCAACAGTTCTTC,CASSYRGQQFF
-,14,TRBJ1-2,-,TRBV5-6,TGTGCCAGCACCCAACTACAGGCCCCTTATGGCTACACCTTC,CASTQLQAPYGYTF
-,15,TRBJ2-5,-,TRBV5-1,TGCGCCAGCAGCTTGGGCGGGTATGGGCAAGAGACCCAGTACTTC,CASSLGGYGQETQYF
-,16,TRBJ2-3,TRBD1,TRBV19,TGTGCCAGTAGTGCCCGGACAGGCTCTAGCACAGATACGCAGTATTTT,CASSARTGSSTDTQYF
-,18,TRBJ2-3,TRBD1,TRBV28,TGTGCCAGCAGTGATTATGGGGGGGGACAGGGGTTCGCAGATACGCAGTATTTT,CASSDYGGGQGFADTQYF
-,17,TRBJ1-2,-,TRBV25-1,TGTGCCAGCAGTGAAGGGGGTCAGGGGACCTACTTATATGGCTACACCTTC,CASSEGGQGTYLYGYTF
-,13,TRBJ2-3,-,TRBV7-7,TGTGCCAGCAGCTCTCGGACTACCGATACGCAGTATTTT,CASSSRTTDTQYF
-,11,TRBJ2-7,-,TRBV15,TGTGCCACCAGCCGGGGAGGCGAGCAGTACTTC,CATSRGGEQYF
-,12,TRBJ2-5,-,TRBV6-1,TGTGCCAGCAGGGACTTCCCAGAGCCCCAGTACTTC,CASRDFPEPQYF
once,14,TRBJ2-5,-,TRBV5-1,TGCGCCAGCAGCTTGGGACAAATGCAAGAGACCCAGTACTTC,CASSLGQMQETQYF
-,12,TRBJ2-7,TRBD1,TRBV5-5,TGTGCCAGCAGCTCACAGGGGTACGAGCAGTACTTC,CASSSQGYEQYF
-,15,TRBJ2-7,-,TRBV5-1,TGCGCCAGCAGCTCACCAGGGTTAGCTGCGTACGAGCAGTACTTC,CASSSPGLAAYEQYF
-,12,TRBJ1-4,-,TRBV5-4,TGTGCCAGCAGCCCTCCAGGGGAAAAACTGTTTTTT,CASSPPGEKLFF
-,14,TRBJ2-1,-,TRBV10-3,TGTGCCATCACCGTTAGAGCTGGGGACAATGAGCAGTTCTTC,CAITVRAGDNEQFF
-,13,TRBJ2-7,TRBD1,TRBV2,TGTGCCAGCAGAGTAACAGGGGTCGGCGAGCAGTACTTC,CASRVTGVGEQYF
-,16,TRBJ1-1,-,TRBV7-3,TGTGCCAGCAGCTTATATCAGGGAGAGAGATGGACTGAAGCTTTCTTT,CASSLYQGERWTEAFF
-,14,TRBJ2-5,-,TRBV5-1,TGCGCCAGCAGCTTTGGACGGGGACAAGAGACCCAGTACTTC,CASSFGRGQETQYF
-,15,TRBJ2-2,-,TRBV5-1,TGCGCCAGCAGCTTGGCGGGGGCGGGCACCGGGGAGCTGTTTTTT,CASSLAGAGTGELFF
-,11,TRBJ2-7,-,TRBV2,TGTGCCAGCAGCTCCAGGGTTGAGCAGTACTTC,CASSSRVEQYF
-,17,TRBJ2-1,TRBD2,TRBV7-2,TGTGCCAGCAGCTTAAGGTGGGGGACTAGCTCGGTCGATGAGCAGTTCTTC,CASSLRWGTSSVDEQFF
-,14,TRBJ1-1,-,TRBV19,TGTGCCAGTAGTTTCGACCCGGGGAACACTGAAGCTTTCTTT,CASSFDPGNTEAFF
-,17,TRBJ1-2,TRBD1,TRBV7-2,TGTGCCAGCAGCTTAGTACAGGGGGCAAGTTCTGCCTATGGCTACACCTTC,CASSLVQGASSAYGYTF
-,12,TRBJ2-7,TRBD1,TRBV11-2,TGTGCCAGCAGCCTCGGGACAGGCGAGCAGTACTTC,CASSLGTGEQYF